This entry lists 10 T cell receptor beta chains sequenced from one sample in a study of blood T cell repertoires in COVID-19. Assay used: immunoSEQ multiplex PCR; TCRdb lists only in-frame clones, some missing. Here the sample spans a few hundred thousand clones, roughly 80% being singletons. The sample comprised peripheral blood. These receptors were collected from a man aged 30-40 years with active or convalescent COVID-19.

The chain joins TRBV10-3 to TRBJ1-1; tentative D call: TRBD1 (6 bases). The CDR3 consists of 14 residues. V dropped 0 bases and J dropped 4 bases, with 9 bases sitting between them. In germline, CDR1 is ENHRY, CDR2 SYGVKD. In nucleotides, the CDR3 is TGTGCCATCAGTGAGTCGGACAGTCGCACTGAAGCTTTCTTT. Protein product: CAISESDSRTEAFF.

The rearrangement links TRBV5-1 to TRBJ2-1; 11 bases align to TRBD2. The V gene's germline CDR1 is SGHRS and CDR2 YFSETQ. The CDR3 is 17 residues long. V shed 4 bases, J shed 1 base, and the junction held 7 bases outside the gene matches. CDR3 coding DNA: TGCGCCAGCAGCAGACAACTAGCGGGAGTGTCCTACAATGAGCAGTTCTTC. Amino acids: CASSRQLAGVSYNEQFF.

This chain connects TRBV5-1 to TRBJ1-2; a weak D match, TRBD1 (5 bases). The CDR3 is 14 amino acids. Germline V gene sequence: CDR1 SGHRS, CDR2 YFSETQ. V dropped 4 bases and J dropped 8 bases, with 18 bases sitting between them. The CDR3 loop is CASSTGLFSDGYTF. The DNA of the CDR3 is TGCGCCAGCAGCACGGGACTTTTTTCGGACGGCTACACCTTC. Full variable domain (outside the CDR3, taken from reference TRBV5-1 and TRBJ1-2): KAGVTQTPRYLIKTRGQQVTLSCSPISGHRSVSWYQQTPGQGLQFLFEYFSETQRNKGNFPGRFSGRQFSNSRSEMNVSTLELGDSALYLCASSTGLFSDGYTFGSGTRLTVV.

This sequence joins TRBV3-1 (or the pseudogene TRBV3-2) and TRBJ2-3; 7 positions agree with TRBD1. This CDR3 region has 12 residues. Trimming took 7 bases from V and 5 from J; bases not matched to a gene: 3. The germline V gene has CDR1 LGHDT and CDR2 YNNKEL (reference sequence). In DNA form, the CDR3 reads TGTGCCAGCAATCAGGGGGTAGATACGCAGTATTTT. It codes for CASNQGVDTQYF.

The rearrangement links TRBV19 to TRBJ1-1; TRBD1 might be the D (6 bases). V was cut by 7 bases and J by 1 base, with 13 bases left in between. The CDR3 covers 14 residues. Germline CDR1 LNHDA, CDR2 SQIVND (reference sequence). CDR3 DNA sequence: TGTGCCAGTAACACACAGGGTGGGAACACTGAAGCTTTCTTT. Its translation: CASNTQGGNTEAFF.

There are many counts of this clone. The J gene is TRBJ2-1, the V gene TRBV6-6; 9 positions agree with TRBD2. Trimming at V came to 6 bases and at J to 3 bases, leaving 6 bases not matched to a gene. The CDR3 extends over 15 amino acids. Germline CDR1 reads MNHNY; CDR2 reads SVGAGI (reference sequence). The CDR3 DNA reads TGTGCCAGCAGGCCGGCGGGGGGGAACTACAATGAGCAGTTCTTC. Translated: CASRPAGGNYNEQFF.

V usage is TRBV3-1 (or the pseudogene TRBV3-2) and J usage is TRBJ1-1, with a tentative D call TRBD1 (6 bases). V lost 5 bases and J lost 6, with 19 bases in between. The CDR3 sequence is 15 residues long. Germline V lookup: CDR1 LGHDT, CDR2 YNNKEL (reference sequence). The CDR3 coding sequence is TGTGCCAGCAGCGCCCCCCCCAGGGGAAGGGCTGAAGCTTTCTTT. The encoded protein is CASSAPPRGRAEAFF.

This chain uses TRBV28 with TRBJ2-2; TRBD1 might be the D (6 bases). Germline V gene sequence: CDR1 MDHEN, CDR2 SYDVKM. This CDR3 has 17 amino acids. V shed 0 bases and J shed 4 bases, with 15 bases lying between them. CDR3 residues: CASSLWDSLGGTGELFF. The CDR3 DNA follows: TGTGCCAGCAGTTTATGGGACAGTCTTGGGGGCACCGGGGAGCTGTTTTTT.

J is TRBJ1-3 and V is TRBV7-6; D might be TRBD1 (6 bases). This CDR3 comprises 18 residues. Germline lookup yields CDR1 SGHVS and CDR2 FNYEAQ. The germline V and J ends were trimmed by 5 bases and 0 bases, with 20 bases remaining between them. The CDR3 DNA is TGTGCCAGCAGCGCAGGGGTCTATCGTGAGAACTCTGGAAACACCATATATTTT. It yields the protein CASSAGVYRENSGNTIYF.

Concerning this clone: This sample also contains other DNA sequences that code for the same CDR3. The CDR3 spells CASSIGTGGYEQYF. The CDR3 DNA reads TGTGCCAGTAGTATCGGGACAGGGGGCTACGAGCAGTACTTC. The V and J genes are TRBV19 and TRBJ2-7, with TRBD1 matching 11 bases. The CDR3 extends over 14 amino acids. Germline lookup yields CDR1 LNHDA and CDR2 SQIVND (reference sequence). The junction had 1 base not matched to a gene; V was cut back by 3 bases and J by 3 bases.